The clone carrying this T cell receptor (beta chain) has only a few counts. What it binds is unknown. The source of the sample is a study of T cells after yellow fever vaccination. Each CDR3 protein gets one entry after TCRdb re-called the 5' RACE reads with MiXCR. The repertoire holds just over 300,000 distinct CDR3 sequences, around 4% seen once, with about a quarter in the top ten. In germline, CDR1 is LNHDA, CDR2 SQIVND (reference sequence). This CDR3 region has 16 residues. Trimming shortened V by 4 bases and J by 0 bases, and 14 bases separated the two germline ends. Findings and limits, study-wide: On re-exposure, the response was weaker but peaked faster, at day 5 versus 15.

The starting material was PBMCs, obtained on the day of the yellow fever booster vaccination. The clonotype was recovered from a man aged 18 to 29 who received the YFV17D yellow fever vaccine. The rearrangement links TRBV19 to TRBJ2-3, with a tentative D call TRBD1 (6 bases). In DNA form, the CDR3 reads TGTGCCAGTAGTAGGCAACAGGGTCGAAGCACAGATACGCAGTATTTT. This codes for CASSRQQGRSTDTQYF.